This T cell receptor beta chain was identified in a study of shared clonotypes between healthy human individuals. This CDR3 is 16 amino acids long. Trimming took off 1 base at V and 0 bases at J, with 11 bases between the two ends. Germline CDR1 SGHNT, CDR2 YENEEA. Study outcomes and limitations: Estimated richness values were generally larger in naive subsets than in memory subsets.

Remarks on this clone: Its antigen remains unidentified.

The run depth of the assay was deep. Method: immunoSEQ multiplex PCR; TCRdb's copy keeps in-frame clones and lacks some. The sample shows about 2.5 million clones, roughly 90% of them seen only once. Specimen: naive CD4+ T cells from PBMCs. Regarding subset: CD45RA+ positively selected. This receptor was taken from a man between 18 and 35 years old in good health. Some clones in this sample may be carry-over from other donors' samples. V usage is TRBV11-3 and J usage is TRBJ2-3; D is unresolved. The CDR3 spells CASSLGGVASTDTQYF. CDR3 coding DNA: TGTGCCAGCAGCTTAGGTGGGGTAGCTAGCACAGATACGCAGTATTTT.